Sequencing of this T cell receptor (beta chain) was carried out in a study of T cell clones after liver transplantation. The wider study: Post-transplant blood was tracked for graft-donor-reactive T cell clones identified in a pre-transplant mixed lymphocyte reaction.

Germline V gene sequence: CDR1 SQVTM, CDR2 ANQGSEA. The ends were cut back, 3 bases at V and 5 bases at J, with 13 bases in the middle. This CDR3 spans 13 amino acids. Here immunoSEQ multiplex PCR was the method, and the copy in TCRdb shows in-frame clones only, minus some. The data hold around 76,000 clones, with 80% observed a single time. The sequence derives from a human patient who received a liver transplant. A share of the T cells may be of graft donor origin. The chain links TRBV29-1 to TRBJ1-1; D unclear. Sequences were derived from CD4+ T cells from blood, sampled 12 months after liver transplant. For the CDR3, the DNA is TGCAGCGTTGAGGCGGGAATGGGTACTGAAGCTTTCTTT. Its protein is CSVEAGMGTEAFF.